A selection of T cell receptor beta chains follows, all from one sample in a study of blood T cell repertoires in COVID-19. TCRdb's table, derived via immunoSEQ multiplex PCR, lists solely in-frame clones and lacks some. Of about 330,000 clones in the sample, approximately 85% were seen once. Sequencing was carried out using peripheral blood. The receptors were sampled from a human donor in a cohort sampled during active COVID-19. Both conserved end residues are part of each CDR3. Each record gives: J gene, D gene, clone size, V gene, CDR3 DNA, CDR3 protein. The D gene is left open where the match is weak. Size values are once, few and many counts, or a class for expanded clones, and some rows have none.

j_call: TRBJ1-5
d_call: .
clone_size: .
v_call: TRBV19
cdr3_nt: TGTGCCAGTAGTATCCCCCGACAGGAGATTTATAGCAATCAGCCCCAGCATTTT
cdr3_aa: CASSIPRQEIYSNQPQHF

j_call: TRBJ2-6
d_call: TRBD1
clone_size: .
v_call: TRBV3-1/TRBV3-2
cdr3_nt: TGTGCCAGCAGCCTAGACAGGGGGCTAGTATCTGGGGCCAACGTCCTGACTTTC
cdr3_aa: CASSLDRGLVSGANVLTF

j_call: TRBJ2-7
d_call: .
clone_size: .
v_call: TRBV7-9
cdr3_nt: TGTGCCAGCAGCTTAGTAGTGATCGGGGGGCTGTGGTACGAGCAGTACTTC
cdr3_aa: CASSLVVIGGLWYEQYF

j_call: TRBJ2-7
d_call: .
clone_size: .
v_call: TRBV6-4
cdr3_nt: TGTGCCAGCAGTCGTGAACAGGGATCCTACGAGCAGTACTTC
cdr3_aa: CASSREQGSYEQYF

j_call: TRBJ1-6
d_call: .
clone_size: .
v_call: TRBV27
cdr3_nt: TGTGCCAGCAGTTTATCGGGGGGAGGCTCACCCCTCCACTTT
cdr3_aa: CASSLSGGGSPLHF

j_call: TRBJ2-7
d_call: TRBD1
clone_size: .
v_call: TRBV6-6
cdr3_nt: TGTGCCAGCAGTTACGGGACAGGGACCTACGAGCAGTACTTC
cdr3_aa: CASSYGTGTYEQYF

j_call: TRBJ2-3
d_call: TRBD2
clone_size: .
v_call: TRBV7-3
cdr3_nt: TGTGCCAGCAGCTTAACTAGCGGGGGGGTATACACAGATACGCAGTATTTT
cdr3_aa: CASSLTSGGVYTDTQYF

j_call: TRBJ2-7
d_call: TRBD1
clone_size: .
v_call: TRBV19
cdr3_nt: TGTGCCAGTAGACCGCGGGGACAGGGCCACGAGCAGTACTTC
cdr3_aa: CASRPRGQGHEQYF

j_call: TRBJ1-3
d_call: .
clone_size: once
v_call: TRBV10-3
cdr3_nt: TGTGCCATCGCGGACACCGGGTCTGGAAACACCATATATTTT
cdr3_aa: CAIADTGSGNTIYF

j_call: TRBJ2-1
d_call: TRBD1
clone_size: .
v_call: TRBV7-2
cdr3_nt: TGTGCCAGCAGCTCGCGTACAGGGGGCTTCAATGAGCAGTTCTTC
cdr3_aa: CASSSRTGGFNEQFF

j_call: TRBJ2-4
d_call: .
clone_size: .
v_call: TRBV30
cdr3_nt: TGTGCCGCGGGGAACAAAAACATTCAGTACTTC
cdr3_aa: CAAGNKNIQYF

j_call: TRBJ2-1
d_call: TRBD2
clone_size: once
v_call: TRBV7-9
cdr3_nt: TGTGCCCCCGGGGGGGTTCACAATGAGCAGTTCTTC
cdr3_aa: CAPGGVHNEQFF

j_call: TRBJ1-6
d_call: .
clone_size: once
v_call: TRBV30
cdr3_nt: TGTGCCTGGAGAATCGGTGTAGCGGGCTCACCCCTCCACTTT
cdr3_aa: CAWRIGVAGSPLHF

j_call: TRBJ1-2
d_call: .
clone_size: .
v_call: TRBV12-3/TRBV12-4
cdr3_nt: TGTGCCAGCAGTTTACCTTTTAACTATGGCTACACCTTC
cdr3_aa: CASSLPFNYGYTF

j_call: TRBJ1-1
d_call: .
clone_size: .
v_call: TRBV18
cdr3_nt: TGTGCCAGCTCACCCGCCGGAGGGGTCGGCACTGAAGCTTTCTTT
cdr3_aa: CASSPAGGVGTEAFF

j_call: TRBJ1-5
d_call: .
clone_size: .
v_call: TRBV6-5
cdr3_nt: TGTGCCAGCATTTATTGGGGCCGGAATCAGCCCCAGCATTTT
cdr3_aa: CASIYWGRNQPQHF

j_call: TRBJ2-2
d_call: .
clone_size: .
v_call: TRBV9
cdr3_nt: TGTGCCAGCAGCCAGACTTGGGGGCCCGCCGGGGAGCTGTTTTTT
cdr3_aa: CASSQTWGPAGELFF

j_call: TRBJ1-1
d_call: .
clone_size: .
v_call: TRBV6-1
cdr3_nt: TGTGCCAGCAGTGAAATTAGGACAAGGAACACTGAAGCTTTCTTT
cdr3_aa: CASSEIRTRNTEAFF

j_call: TRBJ2-1
d_call: TRBD2
clone_size: .
v_call: TRBV10-2
cdr3_nt: TGCGCCAGCAGTGAGTCGAGCGGGGGGGGCCACAATGAGCAGTTCTTC
cdr3_aa: CASSESSGGGHNEQFF

j_call: TRBJ1-1
d_call: .
clone_size: .
v_call: TRBV30
cdr3_nt: TGTGCCTGTAGGGGGTTGGACACTGAAGCTTTCTTT
cdr3_aa: CACRGLDTEAFF

j_call: TRBJ1-3
d_call: TRBD1
clone_size: .
v_call: TRBV6-5
cdr3_nt: TGTGCCAGCAGATCCGGGACAGGGGGAAACACCATATATTTT
cdr3_aa: CASRSGTGGNTIYF

j_call: TRBJ2-7
d_call: .
clone_size: .
v_call: TRBV19
cdr3_nt: TGTGCCAGTAGTATATCAGGGGACTACGAGCAGTACTTC
cdr3_aa: CASSISGDYEQYF

j_call: TRBJ2-3
d_call: TRBD1
clone_size: .
v_call: TRBV6-1
cdr3_nt: TGTGCCAGCAGTGCCCAGTACAGGGGCTTAGCAGATACGCAGTATTTT
cdr3_aa: CASSAQYRGLADTQYF

j_call: TRBJ1-1
d_call: .
clone_size: .
v_call: TRBV3-1/TRBV3-2
cdr3_nt: TGTGCCAGCAGCCAAGGGGGCCAGCTCGACACTGAAGCTTTCTTT
cdr3_aa: CASSQGGQLDTEAFF

j_call: TRBJ2-5
d_call: TRBD1
clone_size: .
v_call: TRBV10-2
cdr3_nt: TGCGCCAGCAGTGAGAGACAGGGGTCAGAGACCCAGTACTTC
cdr3_aa: CASSERQGSETQYF

j_call: TRBJ2-3
d_call: TRBD2
clone_size: .
v_call: TRBV30
cdr3_nt: TGTGCCTGGAGTGTAGGCAGACTAGCGGGGGGCCTTGGGCAGTATTTT
cdr3_aa: CAWSVGRLAGGLGQYF

j_call: TRBJ2-6
d_call: TRBD2
clone_size: .
v_call: TRBV7-8
cdr3_nt: TGTGCCAGCAGCTATGCGGTCAAGCGGGGGGCTGGGGCCAACGTCCTGACTTTC
cdr3_aa: CASSYAVKRGAGANVLTF

j_call: TRBJ1-3
d_call: TRBD1
clone_size: .
v_call: TRBV30
cdr3_nt: TGTGCCTGGAGTGCGCCGGGACAGGGTCGACTTTACACCATATATTTT
cdr3_aa: CAWSAPGQGRLYTIYF

j_call: TRBJ1-1
d_call: TRBD1
clone_size: .
v_call: TRBV19
cdr3_nt: TGTGCCAGCCAAACCGGGACAGGGGGTCTCATGAACACTGAAGCTTTCTTT
cdr3_aa: CASQTGTGGLMNTEAFF